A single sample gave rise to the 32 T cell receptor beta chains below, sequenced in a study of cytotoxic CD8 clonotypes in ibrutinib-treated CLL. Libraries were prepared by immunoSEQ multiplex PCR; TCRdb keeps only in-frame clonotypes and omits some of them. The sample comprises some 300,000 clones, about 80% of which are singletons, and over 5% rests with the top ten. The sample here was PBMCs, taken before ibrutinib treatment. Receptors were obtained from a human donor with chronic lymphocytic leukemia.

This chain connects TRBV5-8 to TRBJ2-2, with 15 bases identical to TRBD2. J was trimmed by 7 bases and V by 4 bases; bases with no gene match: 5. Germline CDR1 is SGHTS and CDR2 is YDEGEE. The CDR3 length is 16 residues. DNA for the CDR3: TGTGCCAGCAGCCACCGGACTAGCGGGAGGGTCGGGGAGCTGTTTTTT. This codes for CASSHRTSGRVGELFF.

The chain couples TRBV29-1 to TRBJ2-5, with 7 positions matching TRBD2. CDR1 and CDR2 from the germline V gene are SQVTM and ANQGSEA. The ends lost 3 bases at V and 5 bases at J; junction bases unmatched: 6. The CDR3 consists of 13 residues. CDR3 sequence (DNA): TGCAGCGTTGATTCAGCGGGAAGGGAGACCCAGTACTTC. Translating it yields CSVDSAGRETQYF.

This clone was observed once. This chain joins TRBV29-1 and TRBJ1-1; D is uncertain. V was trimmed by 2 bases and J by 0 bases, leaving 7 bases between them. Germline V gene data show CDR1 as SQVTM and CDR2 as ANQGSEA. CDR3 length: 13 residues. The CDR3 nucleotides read TGCAGCGTTGAACGGGGTTTGAACACTGAAGCTTTCTTT. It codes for CSVERGLNTEAFF.

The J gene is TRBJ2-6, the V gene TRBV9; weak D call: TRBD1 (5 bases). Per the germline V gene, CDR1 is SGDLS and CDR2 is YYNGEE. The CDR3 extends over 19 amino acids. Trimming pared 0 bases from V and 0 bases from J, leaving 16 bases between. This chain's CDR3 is CASSVALAGNPSGANVLTF. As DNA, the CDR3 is TGTGCCAGCAGCGTAGCTTTGGCAGGGAATCCCTCTGGGGCCAACGTCCTGACTTTC. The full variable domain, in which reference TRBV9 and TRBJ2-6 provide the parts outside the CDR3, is DSGVTQTPKHLITATGQRVTLRCSPRSGDLSVYWYQQSLDQGLQFLIQYYNGEERAKGNILERFSAQQFPDLHSELNLSSLELGDSALYFCASSVALAGNPSGANVLTFGAGSRLTVL.

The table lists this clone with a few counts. The CDR3 is CASSPSGGDEQYF. CDR3 in DNA: TGTGCCAGCAGCCCCTCGGGGGGGGACGAGCAGTACTTC. The genes are TRBV11-3 and TRBJ2-7; TRBD2 agrees at 8 bases. The V and J ends lost 5 bases and 5 bases, in that order; junction bases with no gene match: 5. CDR3 length: 13 residues. Germline V gives CDR1 SGHNT, CDR2 YENEEA.

CDR3 sequence: CASSLNRGPFSFSEAFF. The CDR3 nucleotides read TGTGCCAGCAGTTTAAACAGGGGGCCGTTCTCGTTCTCTGAAGCTTTCTTT. The chain recombines TRBV28 with TRBJ1-1; 9 bases map to TRBD1. Per the germline V gene, CDR1 is MDHEN and CDR2 is SYDVKM. With 2 bases clipped from V and 6 bases from J, the junction kept 13 bases outside the gene matches. This CDR3 is 17 amino acids long.

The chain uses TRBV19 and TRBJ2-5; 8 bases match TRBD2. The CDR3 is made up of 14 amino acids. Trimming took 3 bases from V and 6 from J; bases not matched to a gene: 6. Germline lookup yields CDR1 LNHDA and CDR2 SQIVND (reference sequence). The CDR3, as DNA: TGTGCCAGTAGTATCACCGGGACTAGTCAGACCCAGTACTTC. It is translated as CASSITGTSQTQYF. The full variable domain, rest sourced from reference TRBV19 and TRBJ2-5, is DGGITQSPKYLFRKEGQNVTLSCEQNLNHDAMYWYRQDPGQGLRLIYYSQIVNDFQKGDIAEGYSVSREKKESFPLTVTSAQKNPTAFYLCASSITGTSQTQYFGPGTRLLVL.

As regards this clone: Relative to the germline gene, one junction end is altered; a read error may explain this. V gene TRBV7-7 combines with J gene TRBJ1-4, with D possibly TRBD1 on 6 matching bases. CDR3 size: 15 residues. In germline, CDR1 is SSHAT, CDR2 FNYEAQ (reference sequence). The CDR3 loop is CASSLRQATNEKLFF. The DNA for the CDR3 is TGTGCTAGCAGCTTACGACAGGCGACTAATGAAAAACTGTTTTTT.

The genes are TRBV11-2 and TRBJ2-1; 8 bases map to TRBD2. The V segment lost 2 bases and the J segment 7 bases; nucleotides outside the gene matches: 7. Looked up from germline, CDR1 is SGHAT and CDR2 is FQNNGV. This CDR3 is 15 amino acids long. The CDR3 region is CASSLQREWWNEQFF. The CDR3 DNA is TGTGCCAGCAGCTTACAGCGGGAGTGGTGGAATGAGCAGTTCTTC.

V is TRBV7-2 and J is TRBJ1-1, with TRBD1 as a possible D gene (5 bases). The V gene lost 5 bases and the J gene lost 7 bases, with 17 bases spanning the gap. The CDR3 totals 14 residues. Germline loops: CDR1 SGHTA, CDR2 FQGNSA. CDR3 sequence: CASSRTGYLGEAFF. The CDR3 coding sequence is TGTGCCAGCAGCCGAACAGGCTACCTGGGTGAAGCTTTCTTT. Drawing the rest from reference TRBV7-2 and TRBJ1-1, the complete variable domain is GAGVSQSPSNKVTEKGKDVELRCDPISGHTALYWYRQSLGQGLEFLIYFQGNSAPDKSGLPSDRFSAERTGGSVSTLTIQRTQQEDSAVYLCASSRTGYLGEAFFGQGTRLTVV.

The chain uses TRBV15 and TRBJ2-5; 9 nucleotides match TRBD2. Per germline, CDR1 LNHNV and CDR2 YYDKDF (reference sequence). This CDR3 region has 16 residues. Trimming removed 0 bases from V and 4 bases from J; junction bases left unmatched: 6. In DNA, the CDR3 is TGTGCCACCAGCAGAGATCTTGGTAGCGGGAGAGAGACCCAGTACTTC. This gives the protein CATSRDLGSGRETQYF.

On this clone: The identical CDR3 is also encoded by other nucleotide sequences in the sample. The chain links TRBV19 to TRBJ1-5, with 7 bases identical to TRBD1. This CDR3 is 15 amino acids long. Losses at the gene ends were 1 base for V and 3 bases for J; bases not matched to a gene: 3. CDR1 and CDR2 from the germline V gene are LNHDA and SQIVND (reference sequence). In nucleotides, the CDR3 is TGTGCCAGTAGTATAGGCCAGGGGGTCAATCAGCCCCAGCATTTT. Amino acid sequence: CASSIGQGVNQPQHF.

CDR3 in DNA: TGTGCCAGCAGCACCCCATGGACAGGGACCCTCAAAGAGACCCAGTACTTC. Its translation is CASSTPWTGTLKETQYF. The chain is built from TRBV7-9 and TRBJ2-5; 8 positions agree with TRBD1. CDR3 length equals 17 residues. V was pared by 5 bases and J by 3 bases, with 14 bases of the junction left unmatched. Germline V gives CDR1 SEHNR, CDR2 FQNEAQ (reference sequence).

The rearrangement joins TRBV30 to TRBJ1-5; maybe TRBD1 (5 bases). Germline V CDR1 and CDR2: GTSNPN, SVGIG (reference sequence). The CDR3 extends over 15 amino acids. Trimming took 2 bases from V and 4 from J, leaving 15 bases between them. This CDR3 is CAWSPIDQGNQPQHF. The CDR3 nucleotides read TGTGCCTGGAGTCCGATAGATCAGGGAAATCAGCCCCAGCATTTT.

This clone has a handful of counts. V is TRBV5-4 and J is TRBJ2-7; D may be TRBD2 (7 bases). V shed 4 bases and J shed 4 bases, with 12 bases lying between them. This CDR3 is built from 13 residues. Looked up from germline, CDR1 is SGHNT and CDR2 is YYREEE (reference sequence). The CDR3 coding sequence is TGTGCCAGCAGCCCCGGGGGGCTGTACGAGCAGTACTTC. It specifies CASSPGGLYEQYF.

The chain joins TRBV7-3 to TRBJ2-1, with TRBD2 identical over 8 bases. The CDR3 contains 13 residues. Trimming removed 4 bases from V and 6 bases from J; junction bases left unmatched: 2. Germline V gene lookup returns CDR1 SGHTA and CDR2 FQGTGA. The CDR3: CASSSTSGNEQFF. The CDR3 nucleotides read TGTGCCAGCAGCTCCACTAGCGGCAATGAGCAGTTCTTC. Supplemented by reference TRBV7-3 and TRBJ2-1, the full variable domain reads GAGVSQTPSNKVTEKGKYVELRCDPISGHTALYWYRQSLGQGPEFLIYFQGTGAADDSGLPNDRFFAVRPEGSVSTLKIQRTERGDSAVYLCASSSTSGNEQFFGPGTRLTVL.

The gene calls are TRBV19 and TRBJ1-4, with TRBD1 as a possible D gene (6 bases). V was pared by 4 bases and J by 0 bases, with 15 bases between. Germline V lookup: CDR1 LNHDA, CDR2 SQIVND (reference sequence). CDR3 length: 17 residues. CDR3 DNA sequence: TGTGCCAGTAGTACCCCGGGACAAGCCTCAACTAATGAAAAACTGTTTTTT. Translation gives CASSTPGQASTNEKLFF.

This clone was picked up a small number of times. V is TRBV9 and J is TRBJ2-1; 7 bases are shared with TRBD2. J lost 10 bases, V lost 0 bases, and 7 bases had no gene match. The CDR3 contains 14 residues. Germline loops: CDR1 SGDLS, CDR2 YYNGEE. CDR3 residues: CASSVGGAGTEQFF. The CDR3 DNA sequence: TGTGCCAGCAGCGTAGGGGGAGCGGGAACAGAGCAGTTCTTC.

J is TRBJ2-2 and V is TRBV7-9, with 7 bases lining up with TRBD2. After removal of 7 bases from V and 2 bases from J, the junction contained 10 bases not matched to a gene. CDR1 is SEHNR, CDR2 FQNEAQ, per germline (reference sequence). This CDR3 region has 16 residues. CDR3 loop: CASMGRVAVNTGELFF. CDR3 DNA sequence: TGTGCCAGCATGGGGAGGGTAGCGGTAAACACCGGGGAGCTGTTTTTT.

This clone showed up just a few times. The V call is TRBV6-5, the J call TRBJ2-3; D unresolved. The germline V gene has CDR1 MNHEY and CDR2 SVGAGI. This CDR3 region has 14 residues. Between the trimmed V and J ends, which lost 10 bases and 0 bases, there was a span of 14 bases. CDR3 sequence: CATQSPTSTDTQYF. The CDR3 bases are TGTGCCACCCAGTCGCCGACTAGCACAGATACGCAGTATTTT.

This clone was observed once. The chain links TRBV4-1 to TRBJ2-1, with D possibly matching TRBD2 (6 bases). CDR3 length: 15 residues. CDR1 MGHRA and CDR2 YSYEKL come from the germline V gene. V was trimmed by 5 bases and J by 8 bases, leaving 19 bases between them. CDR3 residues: CASSTLARIGYEQFF. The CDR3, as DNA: TGCGCCAGCAGCACTCTAGCGAGAATTGGTTATGAGCAGTTCTTC.

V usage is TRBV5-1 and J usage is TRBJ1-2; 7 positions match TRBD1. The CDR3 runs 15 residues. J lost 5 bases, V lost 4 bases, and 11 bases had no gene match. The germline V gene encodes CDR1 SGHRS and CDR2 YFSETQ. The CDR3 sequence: CASSNQRTGGYGYTF. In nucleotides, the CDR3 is TGCGCCAGCAGCAACCAAAGGACAGGCGGGTATGGCTACACCTTC.

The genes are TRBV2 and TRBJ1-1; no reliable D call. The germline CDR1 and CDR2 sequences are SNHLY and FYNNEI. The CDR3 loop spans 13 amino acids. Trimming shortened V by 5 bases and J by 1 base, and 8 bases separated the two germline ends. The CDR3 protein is CASSRAENTEAFF. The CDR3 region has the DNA TGTGCCAGCAGTCGGGCAGAGAACACTGAAGCTTTCTTT.

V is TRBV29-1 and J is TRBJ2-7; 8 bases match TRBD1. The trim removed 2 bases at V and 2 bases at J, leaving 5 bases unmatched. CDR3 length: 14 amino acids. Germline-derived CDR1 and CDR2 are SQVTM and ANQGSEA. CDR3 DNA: TGCAGCGTTGAATTGGGACAGGACCCCTACGAGCAGTACTTC. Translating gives CSVELGQDPYEQYF.

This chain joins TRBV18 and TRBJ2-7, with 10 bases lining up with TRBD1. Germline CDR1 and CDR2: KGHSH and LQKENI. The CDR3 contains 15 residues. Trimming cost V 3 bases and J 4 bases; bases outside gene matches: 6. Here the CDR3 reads CASSPGTGEKYEQYF. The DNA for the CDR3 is TGTGCCAGCTCACCGGGGACAGGGGAAAAATACGAGCAGTACTTC.

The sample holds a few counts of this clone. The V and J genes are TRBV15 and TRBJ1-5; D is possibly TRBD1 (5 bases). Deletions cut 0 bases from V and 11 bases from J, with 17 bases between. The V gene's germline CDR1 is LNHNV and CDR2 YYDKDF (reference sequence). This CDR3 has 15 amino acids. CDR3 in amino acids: CATSRERSWGEAQHF. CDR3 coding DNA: TGTGCCACCAGCAGAGAGCGCAGTTGGGGGGAGGCCCAGCATTTT.

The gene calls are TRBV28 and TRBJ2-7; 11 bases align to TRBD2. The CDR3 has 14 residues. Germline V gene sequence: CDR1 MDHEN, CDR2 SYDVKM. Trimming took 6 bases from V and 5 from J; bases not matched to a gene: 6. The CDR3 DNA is TGTGCCAGCAGGCCGGGACTAGCGGAGCACGAGCAGTACTTC. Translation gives CASRPGLAEHEQYF. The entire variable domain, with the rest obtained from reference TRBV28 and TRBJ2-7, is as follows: DVKVTQSSRYLVKRTGEKVFLECVQDMDHENMFWYRQDPGLGLRLIYFSYDVKMKEKGDIPEGYSVSREKKERFSLILESASTNQTSMYLCASRPGLAEHEQYFGPGTRLTVT.

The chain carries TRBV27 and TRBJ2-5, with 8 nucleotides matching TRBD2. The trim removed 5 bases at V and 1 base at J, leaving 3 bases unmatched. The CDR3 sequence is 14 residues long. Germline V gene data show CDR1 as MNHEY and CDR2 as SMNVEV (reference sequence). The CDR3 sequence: CASSVAGTQETQYF. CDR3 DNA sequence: TGTGCCAGCAGTGTAGCGGGGACCCAAGAGACCCAGTACTTC.

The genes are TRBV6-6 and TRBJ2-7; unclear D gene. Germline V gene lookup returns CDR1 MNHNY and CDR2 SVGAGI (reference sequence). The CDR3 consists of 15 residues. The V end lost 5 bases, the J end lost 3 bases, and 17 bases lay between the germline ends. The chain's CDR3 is CASSLDPATLYEQYF. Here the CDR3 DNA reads TGTGCCAGCAGTCTGGATCCCGCTACTCTCTACGAGCAGTACTTC.

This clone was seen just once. CDR3 in amino acids: CASSKEWRSDRNSYNEQFF. The DNA for the CDR3 is TGTGCCAGCAGCAAAGAGTGGAGGAGCGACCGAAACTCCTACAATGAGCAGTTCTTC. V and J are TRBV21-1 and TRBJ2-1; TRBD2, as called in the table, went unchecked against the DNA. TRBV21-1 is deemed a pseudogene. The CDR3 is 19 residues long.

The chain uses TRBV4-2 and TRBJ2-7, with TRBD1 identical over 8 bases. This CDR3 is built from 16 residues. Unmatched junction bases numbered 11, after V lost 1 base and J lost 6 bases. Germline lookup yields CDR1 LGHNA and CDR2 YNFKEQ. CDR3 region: CASSQASVRGRFEQYF. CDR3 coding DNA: TGTGCCAGCAGCCAAGCCTCTGTCAGGGGGCGTTTCGAGCAGTACTTC.

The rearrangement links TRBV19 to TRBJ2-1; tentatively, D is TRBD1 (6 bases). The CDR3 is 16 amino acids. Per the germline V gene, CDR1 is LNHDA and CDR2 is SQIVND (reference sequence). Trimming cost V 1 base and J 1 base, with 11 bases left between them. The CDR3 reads CASSIGAGVSYNEQFF. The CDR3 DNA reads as TGTGCCAGTAGTATAGGGGCAGGGGTGTCCTACAATGAGCAGTTCTTC.